This T cell receptor beta chain was identified in a study of identical twins. V lost 5 bases to trimming and J lost 6 bases; unmatched junction nucleotides: 10. CDR1 is SEHNR, CDR2 FQNEAQ, per germline (reference sequence). CDR3 size: 16 residues. This clonotype was picked up a small number of times. TCRdb recomputed calls from the 5' RACE reads with MiXCR, one row per CDR3 protein. The top ten hold around 0.3% of the sample, which has some 1,600,000 distinct CDR3 sequences, less than 40% seen once. The TCR comes from a newborn girl in good health. The chain recombines TRBV7-9 with TRBJ2-7, with TRBD2 matching 13 bases. The sequenced material came from cord blood. In nucleotides, the CDR3 is TGTGCCAGCAGCATAGAACTAGCGGGAGGGCCGGGCGAGCAGTACTTC. Translating it yields CASSIELAGGPGEQYF.